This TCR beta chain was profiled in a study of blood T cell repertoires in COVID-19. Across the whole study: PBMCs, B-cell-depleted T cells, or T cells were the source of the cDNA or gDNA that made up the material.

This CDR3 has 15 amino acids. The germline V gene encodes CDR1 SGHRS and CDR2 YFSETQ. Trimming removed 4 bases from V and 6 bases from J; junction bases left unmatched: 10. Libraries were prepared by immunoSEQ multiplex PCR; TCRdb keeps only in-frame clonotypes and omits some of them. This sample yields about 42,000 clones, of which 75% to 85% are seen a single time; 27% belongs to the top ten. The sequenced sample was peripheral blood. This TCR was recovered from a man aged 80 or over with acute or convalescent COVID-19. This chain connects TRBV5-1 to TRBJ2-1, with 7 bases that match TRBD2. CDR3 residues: CASSPPGGRGNEQFF. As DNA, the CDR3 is TGCGCCAGCAGCCCCCCCGGCGGGAGAGGCAATGAGCAGTTCTTC.